The present T cell receptor beta chain was sequenced within a study of T cells after yellow fever vaccination. Study-wide context: It was SMART-Seq v4 Ultra Low Input that prepared the fractions with low cell numbers.

Remarks on this clonotype: Its matching antigen is unknown.

Study findings and constraints: The booster saw the reappearance of most primary-vaccination clones (approximately 97% CD4, 80% to 90% CD8).

The CDR3 is made up of 13 amino acids. Germline loops: CDR1 LGHDT, CDR2 YNNKEL (reference sequence). Trimming shortened V by 3 bases and J by 2 bases, and 4 bases separated the two germline ends. 5'RACE template switching generated TCR cDNA, adding a universal primer site and UMIs. TCRdb analysed the 5' RACE reads with MiXCR anew, one entry per CDR3 protein. This sample has about 510,000 distinct CDR3 sequences, with roughly 22% found just once. The sequence derives from a young man who received the YFV17D yellow fever vaccine. The chain is built from TRBV3-1 and TRBJ1-4, with D uncertain. Sample: PBMCs, taken approximately 22 days after the first yellow fever vaccination. The CDR3 is CASSHTTNEKLFF. The DNA of the CDR3 is TGTGCCAGCAGCCACACTACTAATGAAAAACTGTTTTTT.